This entry lists 17 T cell receptor beta chains sequenced from one sample in a study of blood T cells in healthy people across ages. Then a second PCR, running roughly 6 to 12 cycles, was carried out with a sample-barcoded 5' primer and a J-beta primer mix. TCRdb ran MiXCR on the 5' RACE reads and lists one entry per CDR3 protein. The sample has 1.5 million to 2 million distinct CDR3 sequences; approximately 30% are singletons. The specimen sequenced was blood. The source of these receptors is a woman aged 25-40 years in good health.

Of note for this clonotype: At one end the junction does not follow the germline gene, possibly because of a read error. This rearrangement joins TRBV7-9 to TRBJ1-2, with 7 nucleotides matching TRBD1. The germline gives CDR1 SEHNR, CDR2 FQNEAQ (reference sequence). The CDR3 consists of 12 residues. CDR3 amino acids: CASSPGTDGCTF. The CDR3 DNA is TGTGCCAGCAGCCCGGGGACAGACGGCTGCACCTTC.

This clonotype was seen repeatedly, ten times or more. The CDR3, as DNA: TGTGCCAGCAGCAGGGTCCGGACAGGGGTTTCAGAGACCCAGTACTTC. Protein sequence: CASSRVRTGVSETQYF. The genes are TRBV6-5 and TRBJ2-5; 9 bases match TRBD1. This CDR3 spans 16 amino acids. V trimming: 6 bases; J trimming: 4 bases; junction bases outside the gene matches: 12. Germline values: CDR1 MNHEY, CDR2 SVGAGI.

The J gene is TRBJ2-3, the V gene TRBV24-1; TRBD1 agrees at 9 bases. CDR3 length: 13 residues. J lost 5 bases, V lost 9 bases, and 5 bases had no gene match. CDR1 is KGHDR and CDR2 is SFDVKD in the germline V gene. The CDR3 reads CATGTGNEDTQYF. CDR3 DNA sequence: TGTGCCACCGGGACAGGGAATGAAGATACGCAGTATTTT.

This clonotype came up a few times. The chain employs TRBV20-1 and TRBJ2-7; TRBD1 aligns across 8 bases. This CDR3 has 13 amino acids. The V and J ends lost 4 bases and 7 bases, in that order; junction bases with no gene match: 9. Germline CDR1 is DFQATT and CDR2 is SNEGSKA (reference sequence). DNA for the CDR3: TGCAGTGCTACCCTCCAGGGGGCATATGAGCAGTACTTC. Its protein is CSATLQGAYEQYF.

CDR3 residues: CASSSQGTYSPLHF. CDR3 sequence (DNA): TGTGCCAGCAGTTCTCAGGGGACTTATTCACCCCTCCACTTT. This rearrangement joins TRBV28 to TRBJ1-6; weak D call: TRBD1 (6 bases). The CDR3 is made up of 14 amino acids. V was pared by 4 bases and J by 8 bases, with 12 bases between. Germline lookup yields CDR1 MDHEN and CDR2 SYDVKM.

In this sample, this clonotype turned up a few times. The genes are TRBV25-1 and TRBJ1-6; TRBD1 might be the D (6 bases). From germline, CDR1 is MGHDK and CDR2 SYGVNS. The V gene lost 3 bases and the J gene lost 16 bases, with 22 bases spanning the gap. The CDR3 has 15 residues. The CDR3 DNA follows: TGTGCCAGCAGTGATAGAGGGGCAGGGGCGAAAGGGCTCCACTTT. It specifies CASSDRGAGAKGLHF.

The rearrangement joins TRBV12-3 or TRBV12-4 to TRBJ2-1; no definite D call. This CDR3 contains 14 residues. V gave up 3 bases and J gave up 5 bases, with 11 bases separating them. CDR3 region: CASSLLRWHNEQFF. The CDR3 DNA reads as TGTGCCAGCAGTTTGTTGCGTTGGCACAATGAGCAGTTCTTC.

The rearrangement uses TRBV9 and TRBJ2-6; D perhaps matches TRBD1 (6 bases). Trimming pared 5 bases from V and 0 bases from J, leaving 18 bases between. Germline V gene lookup returns CDR1 SGDLS and CDR2 YYNGEE. The CDR3 consists of 18 residues. This CDR3 reads CASRRGWYSLSGANVLTF. DNA for the CDR3: TGTGCCAGCAGAAGGGGGTGGTACTCTCTCTCTGGGGCCAACGTCCTGACTTTC.

For the CDR3, the DNA is TGCGCCAGCACCTGGACAGGGACCTCTTCCTACAATGAGCAGTTCTTC. Amino acids: CASTWTGTSSYNEQFF. The V call is TRBV5-1, the J call TRBJ2-1; 8 nucleotides align to TRBD1. Germline assignment: CDR1 SGHRS and CDR2 YFSETQ. The trim removed 6 bases at V and 1 base at J, leaving 9 bases unmatched. The CDR3 totals 16 residues.

This clonotype was found many times. The CDR3: CSVSGDNNEQFF. The CDR3 DNA follows: TGCAGTGTTAGCGGAGACAACAATGAGCAGTTCTTC. The chain couples TRBV20-1 to TRBJ2-1, with a tentative D call TRBD2 (6 bases). This CDR3 is built from 12 residues. V was pared by 7 bases and J by 5 bases, with 12 bases between. Germline V gene sequence: CDR1 DFQATT, CDR2 SNEGSKA (reference sequence).

The chain couples TRBV4-1 to TRBJ1-2, with D maybe TRBD1 (6 bases). This CDR3 is 14 amino acids long. CDR1 is MGHRA and CDR2 is YSYEKL in the germline V gene. The V end lost 0 bases, the J end lost 9 bases, and 14 bases lay between the germline ends. CDR3 amino acids: CASSQDPRGLSYTF. The CDR3 nucleotides are TGCGCCAGCAGCCAAGACCCCCGGGGGCTCAGCTACACCTTC.

This clonotype was seen many times. The CDR3 nucleotides read TGTGCCATCAGTGTTGTAGGCGGTGGCGAGGAGCAGTACTTC. Amino acids: CAISVVGGGEEQYF. The V call is TRBV10-3, the J call TRBJ2-7; no clear D. The ends were cut back, 4 bases at V and 7 bases at J, with 17 bases in the middle. Germline lookup yields CDR1 ENHRY and CDR2 SYGVKD. The CDR3 spans 14 residues.

This clonotype showed up many times. V gene TRBV10-3 combines with J gene TRBJ2-5; 9 bases line up with TRBD1. V was pared by 10 bases and J by 4 bases, with 10 bases of the junction left unmatched. This CDR3 region has 14 residues. The germline V gene has CDR1 ENHRY and CDR2 SYGVKD. The CDR3 bases are TGTGCCACCCGGGACAGGGAAAAGGGAGAGACCCAGTACTTC. This encodes CATRDREKGETQYF.

V and J are TRBV6-1 and TRBJ2-1, with 7 bases aligning to TRBD1. In germline, CDR1 is MNHNS, CDR2 SASEGT. CDR3 size: 14 residues. The trim removed 6 bases at V and 13 bases at J, leaving 15 bases unmatched. The CDR3 sequence is CASRDRLPKNIQFF. The CDR3 nucleotides are TGTGCCAGCAGGGACAGGCTTCCCAAAAACATTCAGTTCTTC.

This clonotype was picked up a small number of times. The chain recombines TRBV7-2 with TRBJ2-3, with 7 bases identical to TRBD2. The length of the CDR3 is 16 residues. Germline V gene lookup returns CDR1 SGHTA and CDR2 FQGNSA. Written as DNA, the CDR3 is TGTGTCGGCAGCCTAGAATTTATCCACGGGGGGGATACGCAGTATTTT. This translates into CVGSLEFIHGGDTQYF. Supplemented by reference TRBV7-2 and TRBJ2-3, the full variable domain reads GAGVSQSPSNKVTEKGKDVELRCDPISGHTALYWYRQSLGQGLEFLIYFQGNSAPDKSGLPSDRFSAERTGGSVSTLTIQRTQQEDSAVYLCVGSLEFIHGGDTQYFGPGTRLTVL.

This clonotype has more than one count but fewer than ten. The rearrangement joins TRBV7-2 to TRBJ2-1, with D perhaps matching TRBD1 (5 bases). Trimming removed 3 bases from V and 7 bases from J, with 13 bases in between. CDR1 and CDR2 (germline): SGHTA, FQGNSA. This CDR3 spans 14 amino acids. The CDR3 DNA reads as TGTGCCAGCAGCTTGACAGCCGCCAGGAATGAGCAGTTCTTC. Amino acid sequence: CASSLTAARNEQFF. The variable domain in full, completed from reference TRBV7-2 and TRBJ2-1, reads GAGVSQSPSNKVTEKGKDVELRCDPISGHTALYWYRQSLGQGLEFLIYFQGNSAPDKSGLPSDRFSAERTGGSVSTLTIQRTQQEDSAVYLCASSLTAARNEQFFGPGTRLTVL.

This clonotype was recorded at least ten times. The V gene is TRBV9, the J gene TRBJ2-7, with 11 nucleotides matching TRBD1. Germline assignment: CDR1 SGDLS and CDR2 YYNGEE. After removal of 0 bases from V and 2 bases from J, the junction contained 4 bases not matched to a gene. This CDR3 region has 16 residues. In DNA, the CDR3 is TGTGCCAGCAGCGTAGGGGGACAGGGGGTTACCTACGAGCAGTACTTC. Protein sequence: CASSVGGQGVTYEQYF.